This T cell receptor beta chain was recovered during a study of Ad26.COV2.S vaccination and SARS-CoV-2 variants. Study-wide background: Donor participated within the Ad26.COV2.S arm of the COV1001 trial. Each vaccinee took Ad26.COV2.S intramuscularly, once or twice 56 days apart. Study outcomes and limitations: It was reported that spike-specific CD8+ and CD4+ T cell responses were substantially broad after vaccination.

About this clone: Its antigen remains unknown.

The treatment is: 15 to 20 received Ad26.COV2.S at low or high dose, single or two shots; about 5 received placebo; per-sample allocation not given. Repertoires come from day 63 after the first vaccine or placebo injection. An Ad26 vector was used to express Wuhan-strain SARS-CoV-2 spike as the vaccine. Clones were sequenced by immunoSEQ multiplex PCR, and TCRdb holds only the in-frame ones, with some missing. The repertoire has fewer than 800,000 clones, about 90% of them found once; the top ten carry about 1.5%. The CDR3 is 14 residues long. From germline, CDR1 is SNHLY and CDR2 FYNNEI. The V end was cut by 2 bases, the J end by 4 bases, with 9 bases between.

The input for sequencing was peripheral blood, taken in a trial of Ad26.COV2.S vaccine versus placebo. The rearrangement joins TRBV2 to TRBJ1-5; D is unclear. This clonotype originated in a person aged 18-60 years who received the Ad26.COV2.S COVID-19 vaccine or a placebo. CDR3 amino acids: CASSERRSNQPQHF. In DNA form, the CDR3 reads TGTGCCAGCAGTGAAAGGAGGTCAAATCAGCCCCAGCATTTT.